This TCR beta chain is drawn from a study of T cell changes during pregnancy in multiple sclerosis. V was shortened by 3 bases and J by 5 bases, with 9 bases between the two germline ends. Germline CDR1 is KGHSH and CDR2 is LQKENI. The CDR3 sequence is 13 residues long. Measured with immunoSEQ multiplex PCR; TCRdb has only the in-frame clones, and not every one. The sample contains tens of thousands of clones, over 90% of which appear only once. This receptor was obtained from a female donor with multiple sclerosis, enrolled in a pregnancy study. The input for sequencing was CD4+ T cells from peripheral blood mononuclear cells, taken in the second trimester of pregnancy. The chain recombines TRBV18 with TRBJ2-3, with D possibly matching TRBD1 (6 bases). For the CDR3, the DNA is TGTGCCAGCTCACCGAGCAGGGGAGATACGCAGTATTTT. Amino acids: CASSPSRGDTQYF.